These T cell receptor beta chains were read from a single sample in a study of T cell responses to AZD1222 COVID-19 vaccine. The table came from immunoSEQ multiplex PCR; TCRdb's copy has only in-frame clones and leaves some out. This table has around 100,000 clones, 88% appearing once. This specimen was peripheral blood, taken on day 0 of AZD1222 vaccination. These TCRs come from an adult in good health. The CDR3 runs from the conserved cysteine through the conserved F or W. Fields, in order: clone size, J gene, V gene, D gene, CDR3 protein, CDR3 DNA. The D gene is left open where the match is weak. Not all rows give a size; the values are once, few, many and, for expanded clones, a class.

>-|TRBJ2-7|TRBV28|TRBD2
CASSSPSGAVREQYF
TGTGCCAGCAGTTCCCCTAGCGGGGCGGTGCGAGAGCAGTACTTC
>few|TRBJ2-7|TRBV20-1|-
CSAPTGLEQYF
TGCAGTGCCCCGACGGGGTTGGAGCAGTACTTC
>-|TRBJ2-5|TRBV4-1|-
CASSQISGTAEQETQYF
TGCGCCAGCAGCCAAATCTCTGGGACTGCTGAACAAGAGACCCAGTACTTC
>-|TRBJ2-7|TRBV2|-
CASRLQSSYEQYF
TGTGCCAGCAGGTTACAGAGCTCCTACGAGCAGTACTTC
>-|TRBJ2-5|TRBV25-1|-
CASSESVGSLGTQYF
TGTGCCAGCAGTGAATCGGTCGGCAGCCTGGGGACCCAGTACTTC
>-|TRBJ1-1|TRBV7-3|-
CASSFNGGNTEAFF
TGTGCCAGCAGCTTTAACGGAGGGAATACTGAAGCTTTCTTT
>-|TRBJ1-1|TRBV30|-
CAWSVGGYTEAFF
TGTGCCTGGAGTGTGGGGGGATACACTGAAGCTTTCTTT
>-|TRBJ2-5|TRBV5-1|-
CASSSRPDSQETQYF
TGCGCCAGCAGCTCCAGGCCGGACAGCCAAGAGACCCAGTACTTC
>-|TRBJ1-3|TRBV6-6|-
CASGGSGNTIYF
TGTGCCAGCGGGGGGTCTGGAAACACCATATATTTT
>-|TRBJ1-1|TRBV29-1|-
CSAGRTTEAFF
TGCAGCGCCGGACGGACCACTGAAGCTTTCTTT
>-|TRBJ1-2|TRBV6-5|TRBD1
CASSYSQGAPGGYTF
TGTGCCAGCAGTTACTCGCAGGGGGCGCCGGGGGGCTACACCTTC
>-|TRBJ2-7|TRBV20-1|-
CSASNPTYEQYF
TGCAGTGCTAGTAACCCGACCTACGAGCAGTACTTC
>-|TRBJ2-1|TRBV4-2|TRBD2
CASSHAGGPRRGNEQFF
TGTGCCAGCAGCCACGCGGGAGGGCCGCGTCGAGGCAATGAGCAGTTCTTC
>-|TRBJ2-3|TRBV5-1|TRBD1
CASSPGQGTDTQYF
TGCGCCAGCAGCCCGGGACAGGGTACAGATACGCAGTATTTT
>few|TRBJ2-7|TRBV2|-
CASTHDGNEQYF
TGTGCCAGCACCCACGACGGAAACGAGCAGTACTTC
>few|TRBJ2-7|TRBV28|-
CASSLTRPQYF
TGTGCCAGCAGTCTAACACGCCCGCAGTACTTC
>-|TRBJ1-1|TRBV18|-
CASSPRDSMNTEAFF
TGTGCCAGCTCACCAAGGGACTCCATGAACACTGAAGCTTTCTTT
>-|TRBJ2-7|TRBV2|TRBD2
CASSVQGSAWTSGNKDEQYF
TGTGCCAGCAGTGTACAGGGTTCGGCTTGGACTAGCGGGAATAAGGACGAGCAGTACTTC
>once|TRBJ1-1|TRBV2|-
CASSEAQGTEAFF
TGTGCCAGCAGTGAAGCACAGGGTACTGAAGCTTTCTTT
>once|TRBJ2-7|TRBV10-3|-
CAISKLADEQYF
TGTGCCATCAGTAAACTAGCTGACGAGCAGTACTTC
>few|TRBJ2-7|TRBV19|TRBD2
CASSSHPSAGLANAGARQYF
TGTGCCAGTAGTTCTCATCCTTCGGCGGGACTAGCAAACGCGGGGGCCCGGCAGTACTTC
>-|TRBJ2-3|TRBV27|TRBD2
CASSLKASGRYTDTQYF
TGTGCCAGCAGCCTTAAGGCTAGCGGGAGGTACACAGATACGCAGTATTTT
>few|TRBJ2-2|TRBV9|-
CASSPGRATGTGELFF
TGTGCCAGCAGCCCTGGGCGAGCGACGGGCACCGGGGAGCTGTTTTTT
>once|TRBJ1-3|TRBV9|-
CASSVGRTPGNTIYF
TGTGCCAGCAGCGTGGGAAGGACGCCGGGAAACACCATATATTTT
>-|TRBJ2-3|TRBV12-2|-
CASRLAGRDRGGLGTDTQYF
TGTGCAAGTCGCTTAGCGGGTCGGGACAGGGGGGGTCTTGGCACAGATACGCAGTATTTT
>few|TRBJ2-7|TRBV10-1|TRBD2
CASSELSGGEQYF
TGCGCCAGCAGTGAGCTATCGGGAGGCGAGCAGTACTTC
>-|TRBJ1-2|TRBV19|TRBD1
CASSTGQGHYGYTF
TGTGCCAGTAGTACCGGACAGGGGCACTATGGCTACACCTTC